This passage covers 14 T cell receptor beta chains from one sample sequenced in a study of T-cell reconstitution after alpha-beta-depleted transplantation in children. The TCRbeta library incorporated unique molecular identifiers. TCRdb reprocessed the PCR reads via MiXCR and lists one record per CDR3 protein. This sample yields 350,000 to 500,000 distinct CDR3 sequences, of which 43% are seen a single time; under 35% belongs to the top ten. The specimen was PBMCs, collected before TCRalphabeta/CD19-depleted stem cell transplant. Receptor source: a girl aged 2 to 9 with aplastic anemia, due to receive a stem cell transplant.

This clonotype was seen a few times. In DNA form, the CDR3 reads TGCAGTGTTAGGGGACAGGGGTCCTACGAGCAGTACTTC. Amino acids: CSVRGQGSYEQYF. The gene calls are TRBV20-1 and TRBJ2-7, with 10 bases that match TRBD1. In germline, CDR1 is DFQATT, CDR2 SNEGSKA (reference sequence). The length of the CDR3 is 13 residues. Germline trimming cut 7 bases from V and 1 base from J; bases unmatched to any gene: 4.

The chain combines TRBV7-2 with TRBJ2-1; TRBD1 might be the D (5 bases). The CDR3 contains 12 residues. CDR1 and CDR2 (germline): SGHTA, FQGNSA. The ends were cut back, 10 bases at V and 6 bases at J, with 13 bases in the middle. DNA of the CDR3: TGTGCCACAGCCAGCCAGGGCAATGAGCAGTTCTTC. It codes for CATASQGNEQFF. The variable domain in full, completed from reference TRBV7-2 and TRBJ2-1, reads GAGVSQSPSNKVTEKGKDVELRCDPISGHTALYWYRQSLGQGLEFLIYFQGNSAPDKSGLPSDRFSAERTGGSVSTLTIQRTQQEDSAVYLCATASQGNEQFFGPGTRLTVL.

CDR3: CASSHLLTNTGELFF. In DNA form, the CDR3 reads TGTGCCAGCAGCCATCTACTAACGAACACCGGGGAGCTGTTTTTT. The rearrangement links TRBV3-1 to TRBJ2-2; D unresolved. The germline gives CDR1 LGHDT, CDR2 YNNKEL (reference sequence). This CDR3 is built from 15 residues. Trimming took off 3 bases at V and 0 bases at J, with 8 bases between the two ends.

This chain joins TRBV27 and TRBJ1-1; D is uncertain. This CDR3 comprises 14 residues. V dropped 3 bases and J dropped 8 bases, with 16 bases sitting between them. Germline CDR1 is MNHEY and CDR2 is SMNVEV (reference sequence). The CDR3: CASSLTPLRLEAFF. The CDR3 DNA sequence: TGTGCCAGCAGTTTGACTCCCCTAAGACTGGAAGCTTTCTTT.

This clonotype was counted once. The V call is TRBV27, the J call TRBJ2-7; the D gene is possibly TRBD2 (5 bases). The CDR3 consists of 14 residues. The germline gives CDR1 MNHEY, CDR2 SMNVEV (reference sequence). Deletions cut 6 bases from V and 0 bases from J, with 12 bases between. CDR3 bases: TGTGCCAGCAGCCCCCAGGACTCCTCCTACGAGCAGTACTTC. As protein: CASSPQDSSYEQYF.

The gene calls are TRBV20-1 and TRBJ1-1; D unclear. V shed 3 bases and J shed 1 base, with 9 bases lying between them. Per the germline V gene, CDR1 is DFQATT and CDR2 is SNEGSKA (reference sequence). The CDR3 sequence is 13 residues long. CDR3 in DNA: TGCAGTGCTAGGGATACACGGAACACTGAAGCTTTCTTT. It specifies CSARDTRNTEAFF.

The chain recombines TRBV20-1 with TRBJ2-4, with D perhaps matching TRBD2 (5 bases). Germline V lookup: CDR1 DFQATT, CDR2 SNEGSKA (reference sequence). The CDR3 has 15 amino acids. Trimming stripped 0 bases from V and 0 bases from J, with 9 bases between. This CDR3 is CSARDPSLAKNIQYF. The DNA of the CDR3 is TGCAGTGCTAGAGATCCTAGCCTAGCCAAAAACATTCAGTACTTC.

The rearrangement links TRBV19 to TRBJ2-1, with TRBD2 matching 8 bases. J lost 5 bases, V lost 3 bases, and 6 bases had no gene match. CDR3 length: 15 amino acids. CDR1 and CDR2 from the germline V gene are LNHDA and SQIVND (reference sequence). The DNA for the CDR3 is TGTGCCAGTAGTATCGCGGGAGGCAGCCACAATGAGCAGTTCTTC. Protein sequence: CASSIAGGSHNEQFF.

J is TRBJ2-1 and V is TRBV7-6, with D tentatively TRBD2 (6 bases). This CDR3 is 17 amino acids long. The germline V gene has CDR1 SGHVS and CDR2 FNYEAQ. V lost 1 base, J lost 4 bases, and 17 bases lay in between. CDR3 bases: TGTGCCAGCAGCTTAGGCCGGCGGGACGGGTTTTACAATGAGCAGTTCTTC. It encodes CASSLGRRDGFYNEQFF.

There are many counts of this clonotype. The gene calls are TRBV13 and TRBJ2-7, with a weak D call TRBD2 (6 bases). This CDR3 is built from 12 residues. V gave up 4 bases and J gave up 6 bases, with 10 bases separating them. Per germline, CDR1 PRHDT and CDR2 FYEKMQ (reference sequence). The CDR3 reads CASSSGTGEQYF. The CDR3 coding sequence is TGTGCCAGCAGCTCGGGGACTGGCGAGCAGTACTTC.

The table lists this clonotype with many counts. V is TRBV20-1 and J is TRBJ1-2; TRBD1 matches 8 bases. CDR1 DFQATT and CDR2 SNEGSKA come from the germline V gene (reference sequence). V was clipped by 5 bases and J by 4 bases; unmatched bases: 21. CDR3 length equals 18 residues. This CDR3 reads CSAQDPRQGSLLRYGYTF. The CDR3 coding sequence is TGCAGTGCTCAAGATCCCCGACAGGGGAGCCTTCTACGCTATGGCTACACCTTC.

The rearrangement joins TRBV20-1 to TRBJ2-1; D ambiguous. Per germline, CDR1 DFQATT and CDR2 SNEGSKA (reference sequence). CDR3 length: 14 amino acids. Between the trimmed V and J ends, which lost 4 bases and 0 bases, there was a span of 10 bases. The CDR3 DNA follows: TGCAGTGCTATTCTGACGGACTCCTACAATGAGCAGTTCTTC. This codes for CSAILTDSYNEQFF.

Ten or more counts support this clonotype. Here the CDR3 DNA reads TGTGCCACCAGCAGAGACATTCAGTTTTCGCAGTATTTT. Its translation is CATSRDIQFSQYF. The rearrangement joins TRBV15 to TRBJ2-3; no definite D call. The CDR3 runs to 13 residues. Trimming pared 0 bases from V and 10 bases from J, leaving 11 bases between. Germline assignment: CDR1 LNHNV and CDR2 YYDKDF (reference sequence).

J is TRBJ2-7 and V is TRBV6-5; 7 bases agree with TRBD1. The CDR3 is 14 residues long. The germline CDR1 and CDR2 sequences are MNHEY and SVGAGI. Trimming cost V 3 bases and J 6 bases; bases outside gene matches: 8. CDR3 bases: TGTGCCAGCAGTTATAAAGGACAGGTTGGCGAGCAGTACTTC. Translating it yields CASSYKGQVGEQYF.